These T cell receptor beta chains were read from a single sample in a study of blood T cells in healthy people across ages. MiXCR was run by TCRdb on the 5' RACE reads, yielding one entry per CDR3 protein. The data show about 1.7 million distinct CDR3 sequences, 28% seen once. The sequenced sample consisted of blood. These receptors were collected from a woman aged 25 to 39 in good health. Each CDR3 is given with its conserved first and last residue. The D gene is left open where the match is weak. Size is omitted from some rows. Given values are once, few, many or a class for expanded clones.

d_gene: NA; v_gene: TRBV10-3; abundance: NA; CDR3aa: CASGTPGDEQYF
d_gene: TRBD2; v_gene: TRBV20-1; abundance: few; CDR3aa: CSARHTSGRAGADTQYF
d_gene: NA; v_gene: TRBV20-1; abundance: NA; CDR3aa: CSARDEAREQYF
d_gene: TRBD2; v_gene: TRBV3-1; abundance: few; CDR3aa: CASSYRGDSYEQYF
d_gene: NA; v_gene: TRBV20-1; abundance: NA; CDR3aa: CSAGIGSGTEAFF
d_gene: NA; v_gene: TRBV12-3/TRBV12-4; abundance: many; CDR3aa: CASSKDSYEQYF
d_gene: TRBD1; v_gene: TRBV24-1; abundance: NA; CDR3aa: CATSDSGQGIRETQYF
d_gene: NA; v_gene: TRBV20-1; abundance: NA; CDR3aa: CSAAINSGNTIYF
d_gene: NA; v_gene: TRBV30; abundance: NA; CDR3aa: CAWEEGNYGYTF
d_gene: NA; v_gene: TRBV4-2; abundance: NA; CDR3aa: CASSQDYTQYF
d_gene: TRBD1; v_gene: TRBV29-1; abundance: NA; CDR3aa: CSVADRERGMGELFF
d_gene: NA; v_gene: TRBV20-1; abundance: NA; CDR3aa: CSARFRGHTSNQPQHF
d_gene: NA; v_gene: TRBV6-6; abundance: NA; CDR3aa: CASSFLGQGIYEQYF
d_gene: NA; v_gene: TRBV18; abundance: NA; CDR3aa: CAGSPQLGGRDEQYF
d_gene: NA; v_gene: TRBV5-4; abundance: few; CDR3aa: CASSLDLQGPYEQYF
d_gene: NA; v_gene: TRBV4-1; abundance: few; CDR3aa: CASSQDNGYSNQPQHF
d_gene: TRBD1; v_gene: TRBV2; abundance: many; CDR3aa: CGTGSYEQYF
d_gene: NA; v_gene: TRBV5-1; abundance: NA; CDR3aa: CASSGGTQNTEAFF
d_gene: TRBD1; v_gene: TRBV27; abundance: few; CDR3aa: CASSYSRKDRGAFF
d_gene: TRBD2; v_gene: TRBV7-2; abundance: few; CDR3aa: CASSPDGTSGSEQYF
d_gene: NA; v_gene: TRBV18; abundance: NA; CDR3aa: CASSPRQTPYGYTF
d_gene: NA; v_gene: TRBV3-1; abundance: NA; CDR3aa: CASSQDSGLVYGYTF
d_gene: NA; v_gene: TRBV12-3/TRBV12-4; abundance: many; CDR3aa: CASSARLQGSHGYTF
d_gene: NA; v_gene: TRBV20-1; abundance: few; CDR3aa: CSARDWASGTDTQYF
d_gene: NA; v_gene: TRBV5-4; abundance: NA; CDR3aa: CASSFWGSDTQYF
d_gene: TRBD1; v_gene: TRBV28; abundance: many; CDR3aa: CASSTPTGPRGKQYF
d_gene: TRBD2; v_gene: TRBV20-1; abundance: NA; CDR3aa: CSGERVGTSGSAKNIQYF
d_gene: TRBD2; v_gene: TRBV7-2; abundance: few; CDR3aa: CASSLVPAGGYNEQYF
d_gene: NA; v_gene: TRBV30; abundance: few; CDR3aa: CAWNAGTQGELFF
d_gene: NA; v_gene: TRBV7-2; abundance: NA; CDR3aa: CASSSVVAGPASYEQYF
d_gene: NA; v_gene: TRBV11-2; abundance: NA; CDR3aa: CASGTAEAFF
d_gene: TRBD1; v_gene: TRBV14; abundance: many; CDR3aa: CASSRGQRNSPLHF
d_gene: TRBD1; v_gene: TRBV20-1; abundance: NA; CDR3aa: CSARARDRGMAHYGYTF
d_gene: TRBD1; v_gene: TRBV5-1; abundance: few; CDR3aa: CASSRGQASYNEQFF
d_gene: TRBD1; v_gene: TRBV7-9; abundance: many; CDR3aa: CASSFTGVSRYEQYF
d_gene: TRBD2; v_gene: TRBV2; abundance: NA; CDR3aa: CASNFLEGREQYF